Listed below are T cell receptor beta chains from one sample, sequenced in a study of blood T cell repertoires in COVID-19. The data were produced by immunoSEQ multiplex PCR, yet TCRdb's version contains in-frame clones alone and is incomplete. In the table there are about 270,000 clones, 85% to 90% of which are singletons. The sample comprised PBMCs or T cells enriched from blood (not recorded which). The origin of the receptors is a woman aged 25 to 45 with acute COVID-19. Each CDR3 is given with its conserved first and last residue. D genes are given only for firm matches. Some rows have no size entry. The others give once, few or many, or a class for an expanded clone.

clone_size d_call j_call v_call cdr3_nt cdr3_aa
. . TRBJ2-3 TRBV3-1/TRBV3-2 TGTGCCAGCAGCCATGCGGGAACAGATACGCAGTATTTT CASSHAGTDTQYF
. . TRBJ1-5 TRBV19 TGTGCCAGTAGTATCCCCCCGGACAGCCATCAAAATCAGCCCCAGCATTTT CASSIPPDSHQNQPQHF
. TRBD2 TRBJ2-3 TRBV3-1/TRBV3-2 TGTGCCAGCAGCGCCCGACTAGCGGGAGGGCCGGATACGCAGTATTTT CASSARLAGGPDTQYF
. TRBD1 TRBJ1-2 TRBV18 TGTGCCAGCTCCCCGGGGACAGGGGGCCCCTCATTCGGCTACACCTTC CASSPGTGGPSFGYTF
. TRBD1 TRBJ1-3 TRBV29-1 TGCAGCGTTGAGGACAGGGGACCATTAAGAGGAAACACCATATATTTT CSVEDRGPLRGNTIYF
. . TRBJ1-1 TRBV29-1 TGCAGCGTTGCGCAGGGGAAAGGGGCTGAAGCTTTCTTT CSVAQGKGAEAFF
. . TRBJ2-4 TRBV5-6 TGTGCCAGCAGCTTCAAATCCATAGCCGCCATAGCCAAAAACATTCAGTACTTC CASSFKSIAAIAKNIQYF
once TRBD1 TRBJ1-2 TRBV28 TGTGCCAGCAGTCCCGGGACAGAAGATAACTATGGCTACACCTTC CASSPGTEDNYGYTF
. . TRBJ1-1 TRBV19 TGTGCCAGTGAGTCGGGGGGTAACACTGAAGCTTTCTTT CASESGGNTEAFF
. TRBD1 TRBJ1-5 TRBV10-1 TGCGCCACTGGACAGGGAAGCCAGCCCCAGCATTTT CATGQGSQPQHF
. . TRBJ2-2 TRBV21-1 TGTGCCAGCAGCACCTCGGCGGGAGGCCACACCGGGGAGCTGTTTTTT CASSTSAGGHTGELFF
. TRBD1 TRBJ1-4 TRBV19 TGTGCCAGTAGTAGCCTGACAGGGTTCGGCGGCGAAAAACTGTTTTTT CASSSLTGFGGEKLFF
. TRBD1 TRBJ2-7 TRBV6-2/TRBV6-3 TGTGCCAGCAGTTGGGAGGGGACAGGGTCCTACGAGCAGTACTTC CASSWEGTGSYEQYF
. . TRBJ2-2 TRBV5-5 TGTGCCAGCAGTCTACGGGCGGGACTTAACACCGGGGAGCTGTTTTTT CASSLRAGLNTGELFF
. . TRBJ2-7 TRBV28 TGTGCCAGCAGTTCTTTAGCCTCCTACGAGCAGTACTTC CASSSLASYEQYF
once . TRBJ2-5 TRBV9 TGTGCCAGCAGCCTCACAGGTTTCCAAGAGACCCAGTACTTC CASSLTGFQETQYF
. TRBD2 TRBJ2-5 TRBV27 TGTGCCAGCAGTCAGGTTAGCGGGATGTGGGAGACCCAGTACTTC CASSQVSGMWETQYF
. . TRBJ1-4 TRBV4-1 TGCGCCAGCAGCCAAGGAATCGGGGAACTGTTTTTT CASSQGIGELFF
. TRBD1 TRBJ1-2 TRBV6-5 TGTGCCAGCAGTTCCCAGCGACAGGGCCACTATGGCTACACCTTC CASSSQRQGHYGYTF
once . TRBJ2-1 TRBV6-2/TRBV6-3 TGTGCCAGCAGCAAGCGCGTACAGGGCTACAATGAGCAGTTCTTC CASSKRVQGYNEQFF
. . TRBJ1-1 TRBV27 TGTGCCAGCAGTTTTGTTAGCGGTAACATGAACACTGAAGCTTTCTTT CASSFVSGNMNTEAFF
. TRBD2 TRBJ2-1 TRBV4-3 TGCGCCAGCAGCCAACTAGCGGGAGGGAACTACAATGAGCAGTTCTTC CASSQLAGGNYNEQFF
. . TRBJ2-3 TRBV6-5 TGTGCCAGCAGTTACGGGCTAGCCACAGATACGCAGTATTTT CASSYGLATDTQYF
. . TRBJ2-5 TRBV28 TGTGCCAGCAGCCACTCTGTTAAGGGAGAGACCTTCCAAGAGACCCAGTACTTC CASSHSVKGETFQETQYF
. TRBD1 TRBJ2-1 TRBV7-3 TGTGCCAGCAGTCCCGGGACAGGTAATAACAATGAGCAGTTCTTC CASSPGTGNNNEQFF
. . TRBJ1-5 TRBV2 TGTGCCAGCAGTGACAGGGGCGGTCAGCCCCAGCATTTT CASSDRGGQPQHF
once TRBD2 TRBJ2-1 TRBV14 TGTGCCAGCAGCCAACCCGGGACTAGGAACAATGAGCAGTTCTTC CASSQPGTRNNEQFF
. . TRBJ2-7 TRBV5-4 TGTGCCAGCAGCTTGAACAACGAGCAGTACTTC CASSLNNEQYF
. TRBD2 TRBJ2-7 TRBV15 TGTGCCACCAAGGCCGCTAGCGGGAGCTACGAGCAGTACTTC CATKAASGSYEQYF
. . TRBJ1-5 TRBV6-5 TGTGCCAGCAGTTCGCTACAGGGTGCGCGACCCCAGCATTTT CASSSLQGARPQHF
. . TRBJ1-1 TRBV11-2 TGTGCCAGCAGCTTTCAGGGCATGGACACTGAAGCTTTCTTT CASSFQGMDTEAFF
. TRBD2 TRBJ2-2 TRBV28 TGTGCCAGCAGTTCGCCGGGACTAGCTCGACCCGGGGAGCTGTTTTTT CASSSPGLARPGELFF
. . TRBJ1-1 TRBV21-1 TGTGCCAGCAGCAAAAAATGCCCAGACAGGGGCGCTGAAGCTTTCTTT CASSKKCPDRGAEAFF
. TRBD2 TRBJ2-1 TRBV24-1 TGTGCCACCAGTGATGGACTAGCGGGAGGTATAATGAATGAGCAGTTCTTC CATSDGLAGGIMNEQFF
. TRBD1 TRBJ2-5 TRBV11-2 TGTGCCAGCAGCTATGGACAGGGGATGGCCCAGTACTTC CASSYGQGMAQYF
. TRBD2 TRBJ2-1 TRBV19 TGTGCCAGTAGGACGACTAGTAGCGGGAGCGATGAGCAGTTCTTC CASRTTSSGSDEQFF
. . TRBJ2-6 TRBV4-2 TGTGCCAGCAGCCAAGACCCCAACTCTGGGGCCAACGTCCTGACTTTC CASSQDPNSGANVLTF
. TRBD1 TRBJ1-3 TRBV6-5 TGTGCCAGCAGTTACTCTTTCCAGGGGGCTGGAAACACCATATATTTT CASSYSFQGAGNTIYF
. . TRBJ2-7 TRBV27 TGTGCCAGCAGACCTATACGGGGGGAGCAGTACTTC CASRPIRGEQYF
. TRBD1 TRBJ1-5 TRBV12-3/TRBV12-4 TGTGCCAGCAGGGACAGGGGAGATCAGCCCCAGCATTTT CASRDRGDQPQHF
. . TRBJ2-1 TRBV18 TGTGCCAGCTCACCAGACCGGCTCGGGAGCCCATACAATGAGCAGTTCTTC CASSPDRLGSPYNEQFF
. TRBD1 TRBJ1-2 TRBV3-1/TRBV3-2 TGTGCCAGCAGCCCCTCAACCGGGACAGGGAGGTATGGCTACACCTTC CASSPSTGTGRYGYTF
. TRBD2 TRBJ2-1 TRBV4-1 TGCGCCAGCAGCCAAGATCCGGGACTAGCGGGACACAATGAGCAGTTCTTC CASSQDPGLAGHNEQFF
once . TRBJ2-1 TRBV29-1 TGCAGCGTTGGTCTAGCGAACAATGAGCAGTTCTTC CSVGLANNEQFF
. . TRBJ2-3 TRBV10-3 TGTGCCATCAGTGATGGGACTTTCCCGCCGAATACGCAGTATTTT CAISDGTFPPNTQYF
once . TRBJ1-2 TRBV7-2 TGTGCCAGCAGCTTAATACCAGGGGCGAACTATGGCTACACCTTC CASSLIPGANYGYTF
. TRBD1 TRBJ1-6 TRBV7-8 TGTGCCAGCTTAGACGTCATCTGGGGACAGTCGAATTCACCCCTCCACTTT CASLDVIWGQSNSPLHF
once TRBD1 TRBJ2-7 TRBV28 TGTGCCAGCAGTTACAATCCTAGGACAGGGAAAGCCTACGAGCAGTACTTC CASSYNPRTGKAYEQYF